A single sample is the source of the 15 T cell receptor beta chains below, sequenced in a study of shared clonotypes between healthy human individuals. The assay was immunoSEQ multiplex PCR, and TCRdb's table has in-frame clones only and misses some. The sample lists approximately 2,300,000 clones; 85% to 95% were seen once. Sequenced material: naive CD4+ T cells from PBMCs. Subset defined: CD45RA+ positively selected. These receptors all come from a man younger than 35 in good health. Some clones in this sample may be carry-over from other donors' samples.

The rearrangement links TRBV19 to TRBJ1-3; D is uncertain. The CDR3 consists of 14 residues. Trimming removed 7 bases from V and 4 bases from J, with 14 bases in between. Germline CDR1 is LNHDA and CDR2 is SQIVND (reference sequence). The CDR3 DNA follows: TGTGCCAGTACCCCCAGCCACGTAGGAAACACCATATATTTT. It encodes CASTPSHVGNTIYF.

The chain carries TRBV29-1 and TRBJ2-5, with TRBD1 matching over 10 bases. Germline V gene sequence: CDR1 SQVTM, CDR2 ANQGSEA. The CDR3 length is 15 residues. Germline trimming cut 5 bases from V and 10 bases from J; bases unmatched to any gene: 16. The CDR3 sequence is CSVPTGGARGESQYF. CDR3 coding DNA: TGCAGCGTTCCGACAGGGGGCGCCCGCGGAGAAAGCCAGTACTTC.

The chain employs TRBV5-1 and TRBJ2-7; TRBD1 aligns across 8 bases. Trimming took 4 bases from V and 5 from J; bases not matched to a gene: 8. This CDR3 contains 14 residues. CDR1 SGHRS and CDR2 YFSETQ come from the germline V gene. CDR3 sequence reads: CASSPDREGDEQYF. For the CDR3, the DNA is TGCGCCAGCAGCCCGGACAGGGAAGGTGACGAGCAGTACTTC.

The V and J genes are TRBV10-1 and TRBJ1-4, with D unresolved. V was pared by 2 bases and J by 3 bases, with 4 bases between. CDR1 WNHNN and CDR2 SYGVQD come from the germline V gene (reference sequence). There are 13 residues in the CDR3. CDR3 sequence (DNA): TGCGCCAGCAGTGAGGACGCTAATGAAAAACTGTTTTTT. It translates to CASSEDANEKLFF.

This clone has a handful of counts. The V call is TRBV6-1, the J call TRBJ1-1, with D perhaps TRBD1 (5 bases). This CDR3 spans 13 amino acids. Germline loops: CDR1 MNHNS, CDR2 SASEGT. Trimming stripped 5 bases from V and 2 bases from J, with 9 bases between. DNA of the CDR3: TGTGCCAGCAGTCGACAGATCAACACTGAAGCTTTCTTT. As protein: CASSRQINTEAFF.

V and J are TRBV5-4 and TRBJ2-5; D may be TRBD2 (6 bases). Germline CDR1 SGHNT, CDR2 YYREEE (reference sequence). Trimming cost V 1 base and J 2 bases, with 9 bases left between them. The CDR3 has 14 residues. The CDR3 sequence is CASSLFGGQETQYF. CDR3 nucleotide sequence: TGTGCCAGCAGCTTGTTTGGGGGGCAAGAGACCCAGTACTTC.

The chain employs TRBV7-9 and TRBJ2-2; D gene uncertain. From germline, CDR1 is SEHNR and CDR2 FQNEAQ (reference sequence). The CDR3 loop spans 15 amino acids. Trimming stripped 7 bases from V and 4 bases from J, with 16 bases between. The CDR3 DNA reads as TGTGCCAGCATCCGAACTTCATTGAGCACCGGGGAGCTGTTTTTT. It encodes CASIRTSLSTGELFF.

This chain uses TRBV6-5 with TRBJ2-2; D is unclear. Trimming removed 0 bases from V and 7 bases from J, with 6 bases in between. The germline gives CDR1 MNHEY, CDR2 SVGAGI. The CDR3 loop spans 13 amino acids. CDR3 sequence: CASSYSGGGELFF. CDR3 nucleotides: TGTGCCAGCAGTTACTCCGGTGGCGGGGAGCTGTTTTTT.

This CDR3 is CASSQDRYTQYF. The CDR3 DNA reads as TGCGCCAGCAGCCAAGACAGGTATACGCAGTATTTT. This chain uses TRBV4-1 with TRBJ2-3, with no clear D. The germline V gene has CDR1 MGHRA and CDR2 YSYEKL. Trimming stripped 0 bases from V and 7 bases from J, with 5 bases between. The CDR3 is 12 amino acids.

This clone appeared a single time. V and J are TRBV5-6 and TRBJ2-1, with 7 bases aligning to TRBD2. This CDR3 is built from 14 residues. With V trimmed by 4 bases and J by 3 bases, 4 bases remained unmatched. Germline assignment: CDR1 SGHDT and CDR2 YYEEEE. The CDR3 region is CASSGGGGYNEQFF. CDR3 DNA sequence: TGTGCCAGCAGCGGCGGGGGAGGCTACAATGAGCAGTTCTTC.

The chain uses TRBV13 and TRBJ2-3; possibly TRBD2 for D (5 bases). V was cut by 4 bases and J by 3 bases, with 23 bases left in between. Germline CDR1 is PRHDT and CDR2 is FYEKMQ (reference sequence). The CDR3 is made up of 18 amino acids. CDR3 sequence (DNA): TGTGCCAGCAGCTCAAAAATCGACGGGGTCCAAGGTACAGATACGCAGTATTTT. Its protein is CASSSKIDGVQGTDTQYF.

This chain links TRBV4-2 with TRBJ2-1; D is perhaps TRBD2 (5 bases). This CDR3 region has 16 residues. Trimming removed 1 base at V and 4 bases at J, with 14 bases between. Germline V CDR1 and CDR2: LGHNA, YNFKEQ. CDR3 protein: CASSQAASSPYNEQFF. The DNA of the CDR3 is TGTGCCAGCAGCCAAGCTGCTAGCTCCCCGTACAATGAGCAGTTCTTC.

This rearrangement joins TRBV11-3 to TRBJ2-1, with D tentatively TRBD2 (6 bases). The CDR3 has 12 amino acids. Trimming stripped 5 bases from V and 6 bases from J, with 8 bases between. Germline CDR1 reads SGHNT; CDR2 reads YENEEA. The CDR3 DNA is TGTGCCAGCAGCCGTAGCGGCAATGAGCAGTTCTTC. Amino acid sequence: CASSRSGNEQFF.

The rearrangement joins TRBV11-2 to TRBJ2-3, with TRBD2 identical over 8 bases. This CDR3 contains 15 residues. V gave up 8 bases and J gave up 2 bases; unmatched junction bases: 9. CDR1 and CDR2 (germline): SGHAT, FQNNGV. CDR3 in amino acids: CASQNRAGDTDTQYF. The DNA for the CDR3 is TGTGCCAGCCAAAACAGAGCGGGAGACACAGATACGCAGTATTTT.

The rearrangement links TRBV11-3 to TRBJ2-3; 7 bases map to TRBD2. The germline V gene has CDR1 SGHNT and CDR2 YENEEA. V lost 3 bases, J lost 0 bases, and 3 bases stayed unmatched. CDR3 size: 15 residues. The CDR3 DNA is TGTGCCAGCAGCTTGACGCGGGGGAGCACAGATACGCAGTATTTT. It codes for CASSLTRGSTDTQYF.